This T cell receptor (beta chain) was sequenced in a study of control samples from healthy donors and cancer patients. This clone was seen a few times. Measured with immunoSEQ multiplex PCR; TCRdb has only the in-frame clones, and not every one. Counted here are 100,000 to 150,000 clones, more than 85% occurring once; the ten biggest clones make up just over 8.5%. This clonotype was sampled from a man younger than 30 in good health. The specimen sequenced was blood.

This CDR3 reads CASKYYNEQFF. The CDR3 DNA sequence: TGTGCCAGCAAGTACTACAATGAGCAGTTCTTC. The chain couples TRBV2 to TRBJ2-1; D ambiguous. The CDR3 sequence is 11 residues long. The germline V gene encodes CDR1 SNHLY and CDR2 FYNNEI. The germline V and J ends were trimmed by 7 bases and 3 bases, with 4 bases remaining between them.